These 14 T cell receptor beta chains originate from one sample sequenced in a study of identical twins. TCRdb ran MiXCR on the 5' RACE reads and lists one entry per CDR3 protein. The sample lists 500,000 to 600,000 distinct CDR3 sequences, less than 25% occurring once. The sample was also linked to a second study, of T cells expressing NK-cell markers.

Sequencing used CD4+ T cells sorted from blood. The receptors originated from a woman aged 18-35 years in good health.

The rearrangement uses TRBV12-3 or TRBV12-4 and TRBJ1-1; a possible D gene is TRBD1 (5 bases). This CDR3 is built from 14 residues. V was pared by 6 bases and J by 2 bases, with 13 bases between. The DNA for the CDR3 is TGTGCCAGCAGGCCGGGACGGGTAAACACTGAAGCTTTCTTT. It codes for CASRPGRVNTEAFF.

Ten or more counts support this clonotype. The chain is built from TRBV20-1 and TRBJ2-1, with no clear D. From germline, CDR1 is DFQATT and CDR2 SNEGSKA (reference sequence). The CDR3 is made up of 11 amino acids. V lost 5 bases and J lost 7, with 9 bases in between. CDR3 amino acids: CSASSRNEQFF. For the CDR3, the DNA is TGCAGTGCTTCCTCTCGGAATGAGCAGTTCTTC.

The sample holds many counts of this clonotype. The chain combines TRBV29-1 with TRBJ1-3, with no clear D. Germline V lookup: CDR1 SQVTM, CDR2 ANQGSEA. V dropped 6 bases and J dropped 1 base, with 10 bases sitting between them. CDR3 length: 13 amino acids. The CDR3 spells CSVAQSSGNTIYF. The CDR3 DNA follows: TGCAGCGTCGCCCAGAGTTCTGGAAACACCATATATTTT.

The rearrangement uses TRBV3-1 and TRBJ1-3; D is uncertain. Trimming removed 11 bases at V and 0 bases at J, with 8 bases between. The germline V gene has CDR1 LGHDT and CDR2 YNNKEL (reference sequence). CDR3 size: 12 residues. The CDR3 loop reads CAVRASGNTIYF. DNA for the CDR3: TGTGCCGTCCGGGCCTCTGGAAACACCATATATTTT.

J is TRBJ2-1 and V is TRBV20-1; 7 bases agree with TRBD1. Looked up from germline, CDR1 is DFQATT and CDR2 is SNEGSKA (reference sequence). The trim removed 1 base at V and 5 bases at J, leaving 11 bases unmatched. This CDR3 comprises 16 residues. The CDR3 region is CSARVSTKGAHNEQFF. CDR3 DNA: TGCAGTGCTAGAGTATCAACGAAGGGGGCCCACAATGAGCAGTTCTTC.

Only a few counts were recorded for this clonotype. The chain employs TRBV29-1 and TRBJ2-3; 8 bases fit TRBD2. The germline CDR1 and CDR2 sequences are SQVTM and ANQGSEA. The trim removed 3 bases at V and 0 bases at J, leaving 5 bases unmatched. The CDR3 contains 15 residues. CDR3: CSVDSGGTSTDTQYF. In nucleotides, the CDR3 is TGCAGCGTTGATTCGGGGGGGACTAGCACAGATACGCAGTATTTT.

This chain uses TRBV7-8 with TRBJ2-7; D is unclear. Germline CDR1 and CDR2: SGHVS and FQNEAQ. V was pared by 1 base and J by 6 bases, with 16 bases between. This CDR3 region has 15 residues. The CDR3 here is CASSLGLTRPREQYF. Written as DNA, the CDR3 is TGTGCCAGCAGCTTAGGTCTAACGAGACCGCGCGAGCAGTACTTC.

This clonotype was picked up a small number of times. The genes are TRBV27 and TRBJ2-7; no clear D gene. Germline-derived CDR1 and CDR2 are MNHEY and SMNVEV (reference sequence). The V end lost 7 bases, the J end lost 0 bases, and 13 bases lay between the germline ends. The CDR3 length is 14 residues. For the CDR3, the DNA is TGTGCCAGCAAGCCACGGCTAGACTCCTACGAGCAGTACTTC. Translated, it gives CASKPRLDSYEQYF.

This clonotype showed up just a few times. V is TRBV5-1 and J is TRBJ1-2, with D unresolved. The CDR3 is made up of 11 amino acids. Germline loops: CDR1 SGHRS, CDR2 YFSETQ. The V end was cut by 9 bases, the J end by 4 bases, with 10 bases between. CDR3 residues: CAILSSYGYTF. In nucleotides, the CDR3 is TGCGCCATCCTCTCAAGCTATGGCTACACCTTC.

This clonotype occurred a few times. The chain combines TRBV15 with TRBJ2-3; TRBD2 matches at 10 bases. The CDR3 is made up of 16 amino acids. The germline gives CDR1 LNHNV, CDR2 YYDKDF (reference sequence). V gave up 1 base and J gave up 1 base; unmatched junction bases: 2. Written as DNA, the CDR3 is TGTGCCACCAGCAGAGCCCTAGCGGGGGGCACAGATACGCAGTATTTT. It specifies CATSRALAGGTDTQYF.

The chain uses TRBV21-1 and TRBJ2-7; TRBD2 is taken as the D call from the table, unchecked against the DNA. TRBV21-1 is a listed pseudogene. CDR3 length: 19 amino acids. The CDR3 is CASSKKGGLAGPHWDEQYF. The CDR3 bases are TGTGCCAGCAGCAAAAAGGGAGGGCTAGCGGGACCCCACTGGGACGAGCAGTACTTC.

CDR3: CASSQAGAWTDTQYF. The DNA for the CDR3 is TGTGCCAGCAGCCAAGCGGGAGCTTGGACAGATACGCAGTATTTT. The chain is built from TRBV7-9 and TRBJ2-3; 8 nucleotides agree with TRBD2. After removal of 5 bases from V and 3 bases from J, the junction contained 7 bases not matched to a gene. The CDR3 extends over 15 amino acids. CDR1 and CDR2 (germline): SEHNR, FQNEAQ (reference sequence).

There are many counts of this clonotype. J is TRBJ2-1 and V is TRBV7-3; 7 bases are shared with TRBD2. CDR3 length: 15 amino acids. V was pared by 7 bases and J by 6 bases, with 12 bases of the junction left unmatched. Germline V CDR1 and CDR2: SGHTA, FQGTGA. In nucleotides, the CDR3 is TGTGCCAGCACTCTCCTTCGCGGGGGAGTCAATGAGCAGTTCTTC. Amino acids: CASTLLRGGVNEQFF.

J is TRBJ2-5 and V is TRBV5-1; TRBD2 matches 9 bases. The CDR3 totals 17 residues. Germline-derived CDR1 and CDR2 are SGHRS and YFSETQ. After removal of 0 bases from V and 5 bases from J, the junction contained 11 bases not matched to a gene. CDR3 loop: CASSLGSAGGPLETQYF. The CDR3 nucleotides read TGCGCCAGCAGCTTGGGTTCCGCGGGGGGGCCCTTGGAGACCCAGTACTTC.